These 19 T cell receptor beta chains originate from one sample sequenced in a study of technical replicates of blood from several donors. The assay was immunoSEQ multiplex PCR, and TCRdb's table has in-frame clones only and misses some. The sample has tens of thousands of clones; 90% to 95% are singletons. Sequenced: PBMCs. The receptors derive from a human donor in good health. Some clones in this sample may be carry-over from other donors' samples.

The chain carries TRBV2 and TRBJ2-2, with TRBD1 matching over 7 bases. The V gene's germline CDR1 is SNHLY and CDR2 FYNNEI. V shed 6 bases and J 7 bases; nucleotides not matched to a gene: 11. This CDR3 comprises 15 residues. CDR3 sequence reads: CASSLSTGRSGELFF. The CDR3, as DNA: TGTGCCAGCAGCCTCTCGACAGGGCGGAGCGGGGAGCTGTTTTTT.

The CDR3 reads CASSPGQGFNEQFF. In DNA form, the CDR3 reads TGTGCCAGTAGTCCGGGACAGGGGTTCAATGAGCAGTTCTTC. The chain carries TRBV19 and TRBJ2-1; 10 bases match TRBD1. Trimming cost V 5 bases and J 6 bases; bases outside gene matches: 4. The V gene's germline CDR1 is LNHDA and CDR2 SQIVND (reference sequence). The length of the CDR3 is 14 residues.

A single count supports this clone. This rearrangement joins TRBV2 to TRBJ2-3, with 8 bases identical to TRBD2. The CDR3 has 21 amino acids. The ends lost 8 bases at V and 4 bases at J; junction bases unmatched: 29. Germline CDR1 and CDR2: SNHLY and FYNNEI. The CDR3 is CASRTGAGRGSGTSLSDTQYF. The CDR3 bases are TGTGCCAGCCGTACCGGAGCTGGCAGGGGTTCCGGGACTAGTCTGTCAGATACGCAGTATTTT.

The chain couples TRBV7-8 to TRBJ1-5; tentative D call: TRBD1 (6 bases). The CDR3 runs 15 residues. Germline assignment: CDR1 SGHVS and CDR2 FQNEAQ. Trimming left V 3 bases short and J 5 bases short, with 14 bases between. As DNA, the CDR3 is TGTGCCAGCAGCTTGTTCACAGGGATGGATCAGCCCCAGCATTTT. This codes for CASSLFTGMDQPQHF.

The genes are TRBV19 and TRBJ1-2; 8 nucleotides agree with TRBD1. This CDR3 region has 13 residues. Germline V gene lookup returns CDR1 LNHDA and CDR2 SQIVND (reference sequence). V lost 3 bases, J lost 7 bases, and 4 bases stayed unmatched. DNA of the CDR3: TGTGCCAGTAGTATCAGGGGGCGAGGTGGCTACACCTTC. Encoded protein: CASSIRGRGGYTF.

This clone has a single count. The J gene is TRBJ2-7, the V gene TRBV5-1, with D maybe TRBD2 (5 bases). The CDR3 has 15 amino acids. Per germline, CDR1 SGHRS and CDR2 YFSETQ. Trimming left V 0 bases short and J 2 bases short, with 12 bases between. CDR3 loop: CASSLVAGAAYEQYF. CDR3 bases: TGCGCCAGCAGCTTGGTAGCCGGAGCGGCCTACGAGCAGTACTTC.

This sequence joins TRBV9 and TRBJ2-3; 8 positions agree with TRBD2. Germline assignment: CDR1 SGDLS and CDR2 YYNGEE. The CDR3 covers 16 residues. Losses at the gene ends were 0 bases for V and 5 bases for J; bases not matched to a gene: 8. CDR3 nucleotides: TGTGCCAGCAGCGTAGGACGGGAGGGCCGTAAAGATACGCAGTATTTT. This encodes CASSVGREGRKDTQYF.

The CDR3 sequence: CASSYGDSHNEQFF. The CDR3 DNA follows: TGTGCCAGCAGTTACGGGGACTCGCACAATGAGCAGTTCTTC. The chain uses TRBV6-5 and TRBJ2-1; D perhaps matches TRBD2 (6 bases). Per the germline V gene, CDR1 is MNHEY and CDR2 is SVGAGI. Between the trimmed V and J ends, which lost 2 bases and 5 bases, there was a span of 10 bases. The CDR3 length is 14 residues.

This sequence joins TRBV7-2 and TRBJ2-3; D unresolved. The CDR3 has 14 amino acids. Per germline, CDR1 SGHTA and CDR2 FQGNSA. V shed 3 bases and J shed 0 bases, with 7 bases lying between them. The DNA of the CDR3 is TGTGCCAGCAGCTTTGTTAGTAGCACAGATACGCAGTATTTT. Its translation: CASSFVSSTDTQYF.

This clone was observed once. CDR3 in amino acids: CASSLSGAEAFF. CDR3 DNA: TGTGCCAGCAGTTTATCAGGGGCTGAAGCTTTCTTT. V usage is TRBV28 and J usage is TRBJ1-1, with D possibly matching TRBD1 (6 bases). Germline values: CDR1 MDHEN, CDR2 SYDVKM. The CDR3 covers 12 residues. The ends were cut back, 1 base at V and 6 bases at J, with 6 bases in the middle.

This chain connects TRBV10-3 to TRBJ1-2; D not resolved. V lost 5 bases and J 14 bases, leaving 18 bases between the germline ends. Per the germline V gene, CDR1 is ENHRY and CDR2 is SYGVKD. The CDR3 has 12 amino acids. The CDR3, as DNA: TGTGCCATCAGTAATCGGTTTGGAGAGAGTACCTTC. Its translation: CAISNRFGESTF.

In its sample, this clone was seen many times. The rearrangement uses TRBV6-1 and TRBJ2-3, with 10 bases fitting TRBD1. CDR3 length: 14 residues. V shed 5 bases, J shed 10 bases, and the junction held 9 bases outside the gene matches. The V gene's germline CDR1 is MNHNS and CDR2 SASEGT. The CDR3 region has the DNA TGTGCCAGCAGTTCTCCGGGACAGGGGAAATCGCAGTATTTT. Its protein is CASSSPGQGKSQYF.

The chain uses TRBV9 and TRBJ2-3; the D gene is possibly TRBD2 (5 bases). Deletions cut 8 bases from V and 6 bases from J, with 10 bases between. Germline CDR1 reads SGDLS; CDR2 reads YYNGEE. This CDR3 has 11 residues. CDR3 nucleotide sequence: TGTGCCAGTTCGGAGGAGGATACGCAGTATTTT. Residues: CASSEEDTQYF. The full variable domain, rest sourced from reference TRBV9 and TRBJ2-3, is DSGVTQTPKHLITATGQRVTLRCSPRSGDLSVYWYQQSLDQGLQFLIQYYNGEERAKGNILERFSAQQFPDLHSELNLSSLELGDSALYFCASSEEDTQYFGPGTRLTVL.

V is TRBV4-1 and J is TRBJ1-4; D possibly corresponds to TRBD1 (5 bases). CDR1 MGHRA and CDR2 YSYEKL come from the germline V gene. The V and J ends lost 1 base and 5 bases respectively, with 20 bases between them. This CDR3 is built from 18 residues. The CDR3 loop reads CASSQGPPWTQSNEKLFF. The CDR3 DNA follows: TGCGCCAGCAGCCAAGGTCCCCCCTGGACACAATCAAATGAAAAACTGTTTTTT.

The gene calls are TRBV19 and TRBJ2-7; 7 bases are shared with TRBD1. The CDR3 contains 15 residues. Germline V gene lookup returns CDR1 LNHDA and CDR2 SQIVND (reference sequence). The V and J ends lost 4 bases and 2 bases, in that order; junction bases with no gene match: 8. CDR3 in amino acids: CASSKGPTGTYEQYF. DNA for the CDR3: TGTGCCAGTAGTAAAGGGCCGACAGGGACCTACGAGCAGTACTTC.

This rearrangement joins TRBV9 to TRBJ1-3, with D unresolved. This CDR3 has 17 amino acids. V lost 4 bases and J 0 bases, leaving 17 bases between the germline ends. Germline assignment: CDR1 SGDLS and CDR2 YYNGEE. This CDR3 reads CASSPRVAGLSGNTIYF. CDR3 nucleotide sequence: TGTGCCAGCAGCCCCCGAGTCGCAGGCCTCTCTGGAAACACCATATATTTT.

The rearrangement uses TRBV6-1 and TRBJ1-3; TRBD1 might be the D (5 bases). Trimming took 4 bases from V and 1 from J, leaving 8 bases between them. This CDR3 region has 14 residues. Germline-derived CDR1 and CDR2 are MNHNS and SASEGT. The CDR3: CASSADSSGNTIYF. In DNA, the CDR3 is TGTGCCAGCAGTGCAGACAGTTCTGGAAACACCATATATTTT.

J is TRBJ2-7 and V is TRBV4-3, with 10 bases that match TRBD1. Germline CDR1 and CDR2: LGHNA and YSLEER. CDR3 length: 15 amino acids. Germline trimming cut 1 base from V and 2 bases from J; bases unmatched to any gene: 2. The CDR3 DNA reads TGCGCCAGCAGCCAAGGGACAGGGGGGCCCTACGAGCAGTACTTC. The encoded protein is CASSQGTGGPYEQYF.

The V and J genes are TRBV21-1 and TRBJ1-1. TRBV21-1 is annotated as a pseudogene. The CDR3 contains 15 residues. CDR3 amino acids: CASSNPRGRDTEAFF. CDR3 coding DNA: TGTGCCAGCAGCAACCCGCGAGGGCGCGACACTGAAGCTTTCTTT.